Presented here are 31 T cell receptor beta chains from one specimen sequenced in a study of response to subunit inactivated influenza vaccine. TCRdb recomputed calls from the RT-PCR reads with MiXCR, one row per CDR3 protein. Of around 570,000 distinct CDR3 sequences listed, around 11% are singletons. These data are also associated with another study on T cells expressing NK-cell markers. As that report states: For TCR beta, cDNA was produced by 5'RACE template switching with UMIs.

The material sequenced was PBMCs from blood, taken on the day of vaccination. Receptors originate from a man over 45 who received an inactivated influenza vaccine.

This clonotype was seen many times. The gene calls are TRBV7-2 and TRBJ2-5; perhaps TRBD2 as D (6 bases). Germline assignment: CDR1 SGHTA and CDR2 FQGNSA. This CDR3 spans 15 amino acids. The ends were cut back, 2 bases at V and 5 bases at J, with 15 bases in the middle. This CDR3 is CASSLNGGWIETQYF. The DNA for the CDR3 is TGTGCCAGCAGCTTAAACGGGGGTTGGATCGAGACCCAGTACTTC.

The rearrangement links TRBV24-1 to TRBJ2-1; the D gene is possibly TRBD1 (6 bases). Germline V lookup: CDR1 KGHDR, CDR2 SFDVKD. The CDR3 has 14 residues. The V and J ends lost 5 bases and 4 bases respectively, with 11 bases between them. The CDR3, as DNA: TGTGCCACCAGTGCCCCAGGGGAATACAATGAGCAGTTCTTC. This codes for CATSAPGEYNEQFF.

This chain uses TRBV28 with TRBJ2-2; 9 positions agree with TRBD1. CDR1 and CDR2 (germline): MDHEN, SYDVKM. After removal of 1 base from V and 7 bases from J, the junction contained 10 bases not matched to a gene. CDR3 size: 17 residues. The CDR3 region has the DNA TGTGCCAGCAGTTTATTGAGTGGGACAGGGTTGAGCGGGGAGCTGTTTTTT. Its protein product is CASSLLSGTGLSGELFF.

CDR3 DNA sequence: TGCGCCAGCAGCTTTTTCGGGTCCGGGGGGACAGGGACGGAAAACATTCAGTACTTC. Translation gives CASSFFGSGGTGTENIQYF. This chain connects TRBV5-1 to TRBJ2-4; TRBD1 matches 9 bases. V lost 2 bases to trimming and J lost 5 bases; unmatched junction nucleotides: 17. Per germline, CDR1 SGHRS and CDR2 YFSETQ. The length of the CDR3 is 19 residues.

This clonotype was seen a few times. This chain connects TRBV5-1 to TRBJ2-4; 7 nucleotides align to TRBD1. Trimming removed 0 bases from V and 12 bases from J; junction bases left unmatched: 9. The CDR3 is 14 residues long. Looked up from germline, CDR1 is SGHRS and CDR2 is YFSETQ. CDR3 sequence (DNA): TGCGCCAGCAGCTTGGAGTCCGGGACAGTCCCTCAGTACTTC. Translating it yields CASSLESGTVPQYF.

This chain connects TRBV10-3 to TRBJ2-7, with 10 bases fitting TRBD1. The germline CDR1 and CDR2 sequences are ENHRY and SYGVKD. This CDR3 contains 15 residues. V was pared by 5 bases and J by 4 bases, with 8 bases of the junction left unmatched. In nucleotides, the CDR3 is TGTGCCATCAGTCCGGGACAGGGGATAATTTACGAGCAGTACTTC. This encodes CAISPGQGIIYEQYF.

In its sample, this clonotype was seen many times. The chain couples TRBV27 to TRBJ2-7, with 9 positions matching TRBD1. CDR1 is MNHEY, CDR2 SMNVEV, per germline (reference sequence). The ends lost 6 bases at V and 2 bases at J; junction bases unmatched: 8. This CDR3 contains 15 residues. CDR3 sequence reads: CASRPGTGSAYEQYF. The CDR3 bases are TGTGCCAGCAGACCCGGGACAGGGTCTGCCTACGAGCAGTACTTC.

This clonotype was counted between two and nine times. This rearrangement joins TRBV7-9 to TRBJ1-3, with no clear D. There are 15 residues in the CDR3. CDR1 and CDR2 from the germline V gene are SEHNR and FQNEAQ (reference sequence). The ends were cut back, 1 base at V and 0 bases at J, with 7 bases in the middle. This CDR3 is CASSLDLNSGNTIYF. The CDR3 region has the DNA TGTGCCAGCAGCTTAGACCTGAACTCTGGAAACACCATATATTTT.

In the case of this clonotype: One end of the junction does not line up with germline, which may come from a read error. The chain employs TRBV20-1 and TRBJ1-2, with unresolved D. CDR3 length: 13 amino acids. The V gene's germline CDR1 is DFQATT and CDR2 SNEGSKA (reference sequence). The CDR3 reads CSAPKKANYGYAF. The CDR3 bases are TGCAGTGCCCCGAAGAAGGCTAACTATGGCTACGCCTTC.

CDR3 residues: CASSLGSSGLTGELFF. For the CDR3, the DNA is TGTGCCAGCAGCTTAGGGTCGAGCGGTCTCACCGGGGAGCTGTTTTTT. The V gene is TRBV7-6, the J gene TRBJ2-2; D is perhaps TRBD2 (5 bases). The CDR3 spans 16 residues. Germline CDR1 SGHVS, CDR2 FNYEAQ. Trimming left V 1 base short and J 4 bases short, with 13 bases between. The full variable domain, with the rest looked up from reference TRBV7-6 and TRBJ2-2, is GAGVSQSPRYKVTKRGQDVALRCDPISGHVSLYWYRQALGQGPEFLTYFNYEAQQDKSGLPNDRFSAERPEGSISTLTIQRTEQRDSAMYRCASSLGSSGLTGELFFGEGSRLTVL.

In this sample, this clonotype turned up a few times. The rearrangement joins TRBV20-1 to TRBJ1-1, with a weak D call TRBD1 (5 bases). CDR3 size: 14 residues. CDR1 is DFQATT and CDR2 is SNEGSKA in the germline V gene (reference sequence). The V end lost 6 bases, the J end lost 3 bases, and 17 bases lay between the germline ends. The CDR3 loop reads CSALNYRGDTEAFF. The CDR3 nucleotides are TGCAGTGCCCTCAACTACCGGGGGGACACTGAAGCTTTCTTT.

The chain uses TRBV24-1 and TRBJ2-1, with 13 positions matching TRBD2. Germline CDR1 reads KGHDR; CDR2 reads SFDVKD. This CDR3 is built from 15 residues. With V trimmed by 5 bases and J by 7 bases, 4 bases remained unmatched. Written as DNA, the CDR3 is TGTGCCACCAGTGGGACTAGCGGGAGAAGGAATGAGCAGTTCTTC. Its translation is CATSGTSGRRNEQFF.

The table lists this clonotype with a few counts. This rearrangement joins TRBV29-1 to TRBJ2-2; the D call may be TRBD1 or TRBD2 (5 bases each). CDR3 length equals 15 residues. The V gene's germline CDR1 is SQVTM and CDR2 ANQGSEA. Trimming took off 7 bases at V and 1 base at J, with 16 bases between the two ends. For the CDR3, the DNA is TGCAGCGCTCGCTCGGGGACGGTGAACACCGGGGAGCTGTTTTTT. Residues: CSARSGTVNTGELFF.

The sample holds a few counts of this clonotype. The genes are TRBV6-2 or TRBV6-3 and TRBJ2-1; D perhaps matches TRBD2 (7 bases). Per the germline V gene, CDR1 is MNHEY and CDR2 is SVGEGT. CDR3 length equals 15 residues. V was clipped by 6 bases and J by 2 bases, with 14 bases between them. In DNA form, the CDR3 reads TGTGCCAGCAGGAAGGGGGGGGAAACCTACAATGAGCAGTTCTTC. It is translated as CASRKGGETYNEQFF.

This clonotype was counted only a few times. The V gene is TRBV7-9, the J gene TRBJ2-2; weak D call: TRBD1 (5 bases). This CDR3 region has 15 residues. Germline assignment: CDR1 SEHNR and CDR2 FQNEAQ (reference sequence). The V end lost 0 bases, the J end lost 3 bases, and 8 bases lay between the germline ends. CDR3 region: CASSLAGEYTGELFF. The CDR3 DNA reads as TGTGCCAGCAGCTTAGCAGGGGAATACACCGGGGAGCTGTTTTTT.

The V and J genes are TRBV27 and TRBJ2-1; no firm D call. V was shortened by 5 bases and J by 9 bases, with 17 bases between the two germline ends. This CDR3 contains 14 residues. Germline CDR1 MNHEY, CDR2 SMNVEV (reference sequence). CDR3 nucleotides: TGTGCCAGCAGTCCCTCCGGCCCCCTTAGTGAGCAGTTCTTC. As protein: CASSPSGPLSEQFF.

This clonotype has only a few counts. The rearrangement uses TRBV7-3 and TRBJ2-3; 8 bases are a match to TRBD2. Per germline, CDR1 SGHTA and CDR2 FQGTGA. The V gene end was trimmed by 1 base and the J gene end by 6 bases; junction bases not matched to a gene: 3. The CDR3 is 14 residues long. The CDR3, as DNA: TGTGCCAGCAGCTTAAGAGCGGGAGCGGATACGCAGTATTTT. Protein product: CASSLRAGADTQYF.

This clonotype turned up a few times. This sequence joins TRBV10-1 and TRBJ2-5; 10 positions agree with TRBD1. Germline values: CDR1 WNHNN, CDR2 SYGVQD (reference sequence). Losses at the gene ends were 3 bases for V and 3 bases for J; bases not matched to a gene: 4. This CDR3 is 15 amino acids long. The DNA of the CDR3 is TGCGCCAGCAGTGAAGCGGGACAGGGGAAAGAGACCCAGTACTTC. It translates to CASSEAGQGKETQYF.

The chain carries TRBV5-1 and TRBJ1-4, with 9 bases that match TRBD1. Germline loops: CDR1 SGHRS, CDR2 YFSETQ. The J segment lost 5 bases and the V segment lost 8 bases, leaving 7 bases of the junction unmatched. This CDR3 comprises 14 residues. CDR3 sequence: CASADGTGNEKLFF. Here the CDR3 DNA reads TGCGCCAGTGCTGACGGGACAGGGAATGAAAAACTGTTTTTT.

The V call is TRBV27, the J call TRBJ2-7, with unresolved D. Germline V gives CDR1 MNHEY, CDR2 SMNVEV (reference sequence). V dropped 5 bases and J dropped 2 bases, with 10 bases sitting between them. The CDR3 has 13 residues. The CDR3 loop is CASSPYIPYEQYF. The CDR3 coding sequence is TGTGCCAGCAGTCCCTACATACCCTACGAGCAGTACTTC.

This clonotype was observed a handful of times. The chain couples TRBV7-8 to TRBJ2-5; 9 bases match TRBD1. Germline trimming cut 5 bases from V and 5 bases from J; bases unmatched to any gene: 9. The CDR3 consists of 15 residues. CDR1 is SGHVS and CDR2 is FQNEAQ in the germline V gene. CDR3 region: CASSQQGALQETQYF. The CDR3 bases are TGTGCCAGCAGCCAACAGGGGGCGCTTCAGGAGACCCAGTACTTC.

The chain combines TRBV7-2 with TRBJ2-1, with D hard to call. V was shortened by 1 base and J by 6 bases, with 7 bases between the two germline ends. The CDR3 sequence is 13 residues long. Germline-derived CDR1 and CDR2 are SGHTA and FQGNSA. Written as DNA, the CDR3 is TGTGCCAGCAGCTTAGTCAGACCCAATGAGCAGTTCTTC. Translated, it gives CASSLVRPNEQFF.

The rearrangement joins TRBV4-2 to TRBJ2-1, with D tentatively TRBD2 (6 bases). The CDR3 runs 14 residues. The germline V gene has CDR1 LGHNA and CDR2 YNFKEQ. The V end lost 4 bases, the J end lost 8 bases, and 15 bases lay between the germline ends. In DNA, the CDR3 is TGTGCCAGCAGCCCTACGGAGGGGATCCATGAGCAGTTCTTC. This sequence encodes CASSPTEGIHEQFF.

This clonotype was seen a handful of times. The V and J genes are TRBV5-1 and TRBJ2-2, with D possibly matching TRBD2 (6 bases). Germline V lookup: CDR1 SGHRS, CDR2 YFSETQ. Trimming stripped 9 bases from V and 4 bases from J, with 16 bases between. CDR3 length: 14 residues. The CDR3 region has the DNA TGCGCCACCAAGGAGGGAGTGGGCACCGGGGAGCTGTTTTTT. It is translated as CATKEGVGTGELFF.

J is TRBJ2-7 and V is TRBV28; either TRBD1 or TRBD2 may supply D (6 bases each). Germline loops: CDR1 MDHEN, CDR2 SYDVKM. This CDR3 contains 18 residues. V was pared by 8 bases and J by 2 bases, with 28 bases between. Written as DNA, the CDR3 is TGTGCCAGCGGATCAAATCCCGTCTGGGGGGCTCTGCCCTACGAGCAGTACTTC. The encoded protein is CASGSNPVWGALPYEQYF.

The V gene is TRBV6-5, the J gene TRBJ1-1; D unclear. The V end was cut by 0 bases, the J end by 4 bases, with 9 bases between. Germline values: CDR1 MNHEY, CDR2 SVGAGI. This CDR3 contains 14 residues. In DNA form, the CDR3 reads TGTGCCAGCAGTTACTCACCTTGGGGCACTGAAGCTTTCTTT. It yields the protein CASSYSPWGTEAFF.

The table lists this clonotype with a few counts. The chain joins TRBV5-1 to TRBJ2-3; D perhaps matches TRBD1 (6 bases). This CDR3 comprises 16 residues. In germline, CDR1 is SGHRS, CDR2 YFSETQ. The V end was cut by 4 bases, the J end by 1 base, with 16 bases between. The CDR3, as DNA: TGCGCCAGCAGCAATATAGGGGGTACTGGCACAGATACGCAGTATTTT. Its protein is CASSNIGGTGTDTQYF.

This clonotype was seen more than once but under ten times. The rearrangement joins TRBV7-9 to TRBJ2-5; TRBD2 might be the D (5 bases). From germline, CDR1 is SEHNR and CDR2 FQNEAQ (reference sequence). Trimming took 5 bases from V and 2 from J, leaving 15 bases between them. This CDR3 is built from 15 residues. CDR3 amino acids: CASSRGRRWQETQYF. CDR3 nucleotide sequence: TGTGCCAGCAGCCGTGGGAGACGGTGGCAAGAGACCCAGTACTTC.

In this sample, this clonotype turned up many times. The chain joins TRBV29-1 to TRBJ2-3, with TRBD1 identical over 11 bases. J was trimmed by 4 bases and V by 7 bases; bases with no gene match: 4. The length of the CDR3 is 13 residues. Looked up from germline, CDR1 is SQVTM and CDR2 is ANQGSEA. As DNA, the CDR3 is TGCAGCGCTAGGACAGGGGGCGCAGATACGCAGTATTTT. Amino acid sequence: CSARTGGADTQYF.

This clonotype was counted between two and nine times. The chain links TRBV7-2 to TRBJ2-3; D is possibly TRBD1 (5 bases). Germline CDR1 and CDR2: SGHTA and FQGNSA. The V end lost 2 bases, the J end lost 0 bases, and 15 bases lay between the germline ends. The CDR3 is 17 residues long. The CDR3 sequence is CASSLKRGWGSTDTQYF. The CDR3 DNA reads as TGTGCCAGCAGCTTAAAAAGGGGCTGGGGTAGCACAGATACGCAGTATTTT.

This sequence joins TRBV7-9 and TRBJ1-1; D is ambiguous. Germline values: CDR1 SEHNR, CDR2 FQNEAQ (reference sequence). The CDR3 length is 14 residues. V was shortened by 1 base and J by 5 bases, with 11 bases between the two germline ends. CDR3 sequence (DNA): TGTGCCAGCAGCTTAGACGGATCTGGGACTGAAGCTTTCTTT. This encodes CASSLDGSGTEAFF.